This note documents a single T cell receptor beta chain sequence. This sample is part of a study of blood T cell repertoires in COVID-19. At the level of the study: Specimens from acute and convalescent COVID-19 originated in the United States, Italy and Spain.

Original processing methods: Reference gene primers were amplified, and this amplification served to estimate nucleated cell counts. Produced via immunoSEQ multiplex PCR; TCRdb's table is partial and in-frame only. V, J and clone size are taken as reported in that table, and D and trimming were inferred from the DNA itself. The table shows approximately 190,000 clones, with around 80% occurring only once. Per germline, CDR1 MGHDK and CDR2 SYGVNS. Trimming pared 6 bases from V and 7 bases from J, leaving 13 bases between. The CDR3 totals 14 residues. The specimen was peripheral blood. The chain uses TRBV25-1 and TRBJ1-6, with a tentative D call TRBD1 (6 bases). The receptor comes from a man between 25 and 39 years old with active or convalescent COVID-19. The CDR3 DNA sequence: TGTGCCAGCAGGACAGGCGCAGGAAATTCACCCCTCCACTTT. It is translated as CASRTGAGNSPLHF. Based on the CDR3 plus reference TRBV25-1 and TRBJ1-6, the full variable domain is EADIYQTPRYLVIGTGKKITLECSQTMGHDKMYWYQQDPGMELHLIHYSYGVNSTEKGDLSSESTVSRIRTEHFPLTLESARPSHTSQYLCASRTGAGNSPLHFGNGTRLTVT.